The next 22 T cell receptor beta chains were all read from a single sample in a study of shared clonotypes between healthy human individuals. Profiled with immunoSEQ multiplex PCR; TCRdb holds only in-frame clones, not every one. The sample lists about 580,000 clones, 95% to 98% occurring once. CD45RO-negative, CCR7-selected cells formed the naive CD8 fraction, which excluded terminally differentiated effector memory CD45RA+ cells. The sequencing input was naive CD8+ T cells sorted from blood. The source is a young man in good health.

J is TRBJ2-2 and V is TRBV7-2; D gene ambiguous. Trimming took 8 bases from V and 4 from J, leaving 20 bases between them. The germline gives CDR1 SGHTA, CDR2 FQGNSA. The CDR3 loop spans 16 amino acids. CDR3 loop: CASGSPSSRLTGELFF. The CDR3 DNA is TGTGCCAGCGGTAGTCCTTCTTCGAGGCTCACCGGGGAGCTGTTTTTT.

The chain combines TRBV27 with TRBJ2-3; TRBD1 agrees at 10 bases. CDR3 size: 17 residues. Germline CDR1 MNHEY, CDR2 SMNVEV (reference sequence). With 0 bases clipped from V and 4 bases from J, the junction kept 7 bases outside the gene matches. The CDR3, as DNA: TGTGCCAGCAGTTTATCAACCTGGACAGGGGGGCCAGATACGCAGTATTTT. Translated: CASSLSTWTGGPDTQYF.

This chain joins TRBV2 and TRBJ1-2, with 7 bases aligning to TRBD1. Germline assignment: CDR1 SNHLY and CDR2 FYNNEI. The ends lost 10 bases at V and 7 bases at J; junction bases unmatched: 9. The CDR3 loop spans 12 amino acids. The CDR3, as DNA: TGTGCCACAGCCCAGGGGGAGCGTGGCTACACCTTC. This encodes CATAQGERGYTF.

This clone showed up just once. This CDR3 is CASSLSLNLAPGYTF. DNA for the CDR3: TGCGCCAGCAGCTTGTCGCTAAACCTCGCGCCTGGCTACACCTTC. The V and J genes are TRBV5-1 and TRBJ1-2, with no clear D. Trimming pared 1 base from V and 7 bases from J, leaving 17 bases between. Germline V lookup: CDR1 SGHRS, CDR2 YFSETQ. CDR3 length: 15 residues.

The chain uses TRBV14 and TRBJ2-7, with TRBD1 identical over 8 bases. Germline CDR1 reads SGHDN; CDR2 reads FVKESK. This CDR3 is built from 16 residues. Trimming took 1 base from V and 0 from J; bases not matched to a gene: 5. CDR3 sequence: CASSQASGGLSYEQYF. CDR3 coding DNA: TGTGCCAGCAGCCAAGCGTCAGGGGGCCTCTCCTACGAGCAGTACTTC.

The rearrangement joins TRBV27 to TRBJ1-5; D is unresolved. Germline values: CDR1 MNHEY, CDR2 SMNVEV (reference sequence). The CDR3 loop spans 14 amino acids. The germline V and J ends were trimmed by 3 bases and 0 bases, with 6 bases remaining between them. The CDR3 loop reads CASSFGPSNQPQHF. The CDR3 bases are TGTGCCAGCAGTTTCGGACCTAGCAATCAGCCCCAGCATTTT.

The gene calls are TRBV7-9 and TRBJ2-7, with no clear D. Germline V gives CDR1 SEHNR, CDR2 FQNEAQ (reference sequence). The ends were cut back, 5 bases at V and 3 bases at J, with 11 bases in the middle. The CDR3 is 13 residues long. CDR3 nucleotide sequence: TGTGCCAGCAGCGCAGACAACGACTACGAGCAGTACTTC. Amino acids: CASSADNDYEQYF.

The chain is built from TRBV6-7 and TRBJ2-7, with D possibly TRBD2 on 5 matching bases. TRBV6-7 is an ORF, with its function uncertain. Trimming stripped 6 bases from V and 4 bases from J, with 25 bases between. The CDR3 is made up of 17 amino acids. The CDR3 loop reads CASRAGLPFDTEYEQYF. The CDR3 DNA sequence: TGTGCCAGCAGGGCCGGACTCCCGTTTGATACAGAATACGAGCAGTACTTC.

The rearrangement links TRBV9 to TRBJ1-1; D is ambiguous. In germline, CDR1 is SGDLS, CDR2 YYNGEE. This CDR3 region has 17 residues. The ends were cut back, 2 bases at V and 0 bases at J, with 17 bases in the middle. The CDR3 DNA sequence: TGTGCCAGCAGCGTGGTAGGGCGCGGAAAAGTGAACACTGAAGCTTTCTTT. Translated, it gives CASSVVGRGKVNTEAFF.

A note on this clone: The sample contains more than one DNA sequence encoding this CDR3. V usage is TRBV7-9 and J usage is TRBJ1-1; 8 bases align to TRBD1. Germline trimming cut 0 bases from V and 4 bases from J; bases unmatched to any gene: 1. Germline V gene lookup returns CDR1 SEHNR and CDR2 FQNEAQ (reference sequence). The CDR3 consists of 14 residues. The CDR3 is CASSLATGGTEAFF. The CDR3 bases are TGTGCCAGCAGCTTAGCCACAGGGGGCACTGAAGCTTTCTTT.

The chain joins TRBV27 to TRBJ2-7; 12 bases fit TRBD1. The CDR3 has 16 amino acids. J gave up 5 bases and V 4 bases, and 9 bases lay outside the gene matches. From germline, CDR1 is MNHEY and CDR2 SMNVEV (reference sequence). CDR3 loop: CASSYRDRGRKDEQYF. In DNA, the CDR3 is TGTGCCAGCAGTTACCGGGACAGGGGGCGAAAGGACGAGCAGTACTTC.

This chain links TRBV5-1 with TRBJ2-2, with D perhaps TRBD1 (6 bases). The length of the CDR3 is 16 residues. The germline gives CDR1 SGHRS, CDR2 YFSETQ. V lost 4 bases, J lost 1 base, and 14 bases lay in between. In nucleotides, the CDR3 is TGCGCCAGCAGCGAGGGTACAGGGCTGAACACCGGGGAGCTGTTTTTT. As protein: CASSEGTGLNTGELFF. The whole variable domain, remainder taken from reference TRBV5-1 and TRBJ2-2, is KAGVTQTPRYLIKTRGQQVTLSCSPISGHRSVSWYQQTPGQGLQFLFEYFSETQRNKGNFPGRFSGRQFSNSRSEMNVSTLELGDSALYLCASSEGTGLNTGELFFGEGSRLTVL.

CDR3 DNA: TGTGCCAGCAGCTTGGTGGTTGGGGCTACGCAGTATTTT. Translation: CASSLVVGATQYF. This chain links TRBV5-6 with TRBJ2-3; tentative D call: TRBD1 (5 bases). V lost 0 bases and J lost 8, with 10 bases in between. The CDR3 extends over 13 amino acids. Germline V gene lookup returns CDR1 SGHDT and CDR2 YYEEEE.

This clone was counted once. The chain uses TRBV29-1 and TRBJ2-7; TRBD2 matches at 8 bases. The CDR3 loop spans 19 amino acids. Germline V gene sequence: CDR1 SQVTM, CDR2 ANQGSEA. The junction had 18 bases not matched to a gene; V was cut back by 0 bases and J by 2 bases. The CDR3 DNA is TGCAGCGTTGAAGATTTGTTGGGTAGCGGGGAGGGCGTAGCCTACGAGCAGTACTTC. Its translation: CSVEDLLGSGEGVAYEQYF.

The V gene is TRBV11-2, the J gene TRBJ2-3; 7 bases map to TRBD1. Germline assignment: CDR1 SGHAT and CDR2 FQNNGV. This CDR3 region has 16 residues. The junction had 10 bases not matched to a gene; V was cut back by 1 base and J by 6 bases. CDR3 DNA: TGTGCCAGCAGCTTAGTTCCGACAGGGCTGGAGGATACGCAGTATTTT. Its protein product is CASSLVPTGLEDTQYF.

This rearrangement joins TRBV7-9 to TRBJ2-4; possible D gene TRBD2, 5 bases. The germline V gene has CDR1 SEHNR and CDR2 FQNEAQ (reference sequence). This CDR3 is 16 amino acids long. Trimming took 5 bases from V and 0 from J, leaving 14 bases between them. The CDR3 DNA reads TGTGCCAGCAGCGCCCCTGGGGAGAAAGCCAAAAACATTCAGTACTTC. Its translation: CASSAPGEKAKNIQYF.

The chain links TRBV7-9 to TRBJ2-1; tentatively, D is TRBD1 (5 bases). The germline V gene encodes CDR1 SEHNR and CDR2 FQNEAQ (reference sequence). V gave up 11 bases and J gave up 2 bases, with 10 bases separating them. The CDR3 consists of 12 residues. The CDR3 DNA follows: TGTGCCGCTGGGGCCACCTACAATGAGCAGTTCTTC. Translated: CAAGATYNEQFF.

V is TRBV9 and J is TRBJ2-5; 7 positions match TRBD2. The J segment lost 5 bases and the V segment lost 4 bases, leaving 17 bases of the junction unmatched. The germline CDR1 and CDR2 sequences are SGDLS and YYNGEE. The CDR3 runs to 17 residues. This CDR3 is CASSPRELGGGVETQYF. CDR3 sequence (DNA): TGTGCCAGCAGCCCACGGGAGCTCGGGGGAGGGGTTGAGACCCAGTACTTC.

The chain employs TRBV7-9 and TRBJ2-1; 13 bases align to TRBD2. Germline trimming cut 2 bases from V and 5 bases from J; bases unmatched to any gene: 3. The CDR3 runs 16 residues. The V gene's germline CDR1 is SEHNR and CDR2 FQNEAQ (reference sequence). The CDR3 is CASSLRTSGSDNEQFF. CDR3 nucleotides: TGTGCCAGCAGCTTACGGACTAGCGGGAGCGACAATGAGCAGTTCTTC.

The chain links TRBV29-1 to TRBJ2-5; 8 bases match TRBD1. Per germline, CDR1 SQVTM and CDR2 ANQGSEA. J lost 4 bases, V lost 4 bases, and 11 bases had no gene match. CDR3 length: 15 residues. This CDR3 is CSVVSLQGAGETQYF. The CDR3 region has the DNA TGCAGCGTTGTCTCCCTGCAGGGGGCGGGAGAGACCCAGTACTTC.

The chain employs TRBV4-3 and TRBJ2-2, with D perhaps matching TRBD1 (7 bases). The CDR3 runs 20 residues. The V gene lost 0 bases and the J gene lost 1 base, with 21 bases spanning the gap. Germline V gene lookup returns CDR1 LGHNA and CDR2 YSLEER. The CDR3 protein is CASSQDLAGGYGGNTGELFF. CDR3 bases: TGCGCCAGCAGCCAAGATCTGGCAGGGGGGTACGGTGGGAACACCGGGGAGCTGTTTTTT.

This clone appeared once. The rearrangement links TRBV7-3 to TRBJ2-2; D remains unclear. The ends were cut back, 5 bases at V and 7 bases at J, with 11 bases in the middle. CDR1 SGHTA and CDR2 FQGTGA come from the germline V gene. The CDR3 spans 13 residues. The CDR3: CASSKIVGGELFF. The DNA for the CDR3 is TGTGCCAGCAGCAAAATAGTGGGCGGGGAGCTGTTTTTT.